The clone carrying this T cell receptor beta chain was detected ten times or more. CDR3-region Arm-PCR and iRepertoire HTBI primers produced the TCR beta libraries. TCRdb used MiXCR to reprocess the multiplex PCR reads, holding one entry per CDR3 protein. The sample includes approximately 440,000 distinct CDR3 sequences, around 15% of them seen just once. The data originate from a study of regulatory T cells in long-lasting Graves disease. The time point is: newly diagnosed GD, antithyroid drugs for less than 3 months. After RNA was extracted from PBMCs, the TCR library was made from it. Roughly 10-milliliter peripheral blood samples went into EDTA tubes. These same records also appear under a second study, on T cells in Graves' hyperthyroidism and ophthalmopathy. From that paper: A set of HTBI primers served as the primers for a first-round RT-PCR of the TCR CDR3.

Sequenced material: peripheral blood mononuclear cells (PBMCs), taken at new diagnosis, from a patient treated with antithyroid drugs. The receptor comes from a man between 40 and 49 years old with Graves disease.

CDR3 region: CASREQEITDTQYF. For the CDR3, the DNA is TGTGCCAGCAGGGAACAGGAGATCACAGATACGCAGTATTTT. The chain is built from TRBV7-2 and TRBJ2-3; maybe TRBD1 (5 bases). The CDR3 sequence is 14 residues long. Germline CDR1 and CDR2: SGHTA and FQGNSA. V shed 6 bases and J shed 2 bases, with 12 bases lying between them.